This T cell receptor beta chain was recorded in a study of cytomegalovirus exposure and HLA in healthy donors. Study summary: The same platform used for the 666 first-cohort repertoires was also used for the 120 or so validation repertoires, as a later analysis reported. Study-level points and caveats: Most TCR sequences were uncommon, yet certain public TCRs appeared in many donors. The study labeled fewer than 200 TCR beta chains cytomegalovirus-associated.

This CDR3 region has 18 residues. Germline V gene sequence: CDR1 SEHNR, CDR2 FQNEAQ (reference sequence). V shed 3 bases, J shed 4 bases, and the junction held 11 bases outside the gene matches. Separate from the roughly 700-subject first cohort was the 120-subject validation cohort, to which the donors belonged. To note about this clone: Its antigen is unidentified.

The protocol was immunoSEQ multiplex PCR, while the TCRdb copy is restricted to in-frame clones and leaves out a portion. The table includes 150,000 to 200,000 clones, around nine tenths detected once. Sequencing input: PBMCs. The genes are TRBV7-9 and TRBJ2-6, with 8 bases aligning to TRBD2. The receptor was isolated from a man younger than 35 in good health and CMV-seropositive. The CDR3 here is CASSLRGRPPGGANVLTF. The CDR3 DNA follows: TGTGCCAGCAGCTTGCGCGGGAGGCCCCCGGGAGGGGCCAACGTCCTGACTTTC.